The rows below give T cell receptor beta chains drawn from one sample of a study of T-cell memory formation after mild COVID-19. TCRdb itself ran the 5' RACE reads through MiXCR, one entry per CDR3 protein. The table shows around 500,000 distinct CDR3 sequences, with 15% to 20% occurring only once. Sequenced input: PBMCs or a T cell subset sorted from them (not recorded which). These receptors all stem from an adult woman who had mild COVID-19 (a few samples of this study predate the infection). Cell type and time point are not known. The CDR3 runs from the conserved cysteine through the conserved F or W. A D gene is named only where the DNA matches it firmly. Clone sizes are given selectively: once, few, many, or a class where the clone is expanded.

V,size,D,J,length,CDR3,DNA
TRBV4-2,few,TRBD2,TRBJ2-5,16,CASSNNAGGDAWTQYF,TGTGCCAGCAGCAATAACGCGGGGGGCGACGCTTGGACCCAGTACTTC
TRBV20-1,-,-,TRBJ2-3,12,CSAYLRADTQYF,TGCAGTGCTTACCTGCGGGCAGATACGCAGTATTTT
TRBV12-3/TRBV12-4,few,-,TRBJ2-1,15,CASTPGGYGGWEQFF,TGTGCCAGCACCCCAGGGGGGTACGGCGGGTGGGAGCAGTTCTTC
TRBV7-2,few,-,TRBJ2-1,14,CASSPRLVYNEQFF,TGTGCCAGCAGCCCCCGGCTGGTATACAATGAGCAGTTCTTC
TRBV20-1,-,-,TRBJ1-1,10,CSVGGTEAFF,TGCAGTGTAGGAGGGACTGAAGCTTTCTTT
TRBV7-8,-,-,TRBJ1-6,14,CASSPQGWDSPLHF,TGTGCCAGCAGCCCACAGGGTTGGGATTCACCCCTCCACTTT
TRBV19,-,TRBD1,TRBJ2-4,14,CASTPGTGKNIQYF,TGTGCCAGTACTCCAGGGACAGGGAAAAACATTCAGTACTTC
TRBV5-1,-,TRBD1,TRBJ1-6,15,CASSLVGQTQGELHF,TGCGCCAGCAGCCTCGTGGGACAAACCCAGGGGGAACTCCACTTT
TRBV9,many,-,TRBJ1-6,15,CASSTGDGYNSPLHF,TGTGCCAGCAGTACTGGGGACGGCTATAATTCACCCCTCCACTTT
TRBV5-1,-,TRBD1,TRBJ1-2,14,CASSAGGQGNGYTF,TGCGCCAGCAGCGCTGGGGGACAGGGGAATGGCTACACCTTC
TRBV2,-,-,TRBJ1-1,13,CASNSQGLTEAFF,TGTGCCAGCAACTCTCAGGGCCTTACTGAAGCTTTCTTT
TRBV4-2,few,-,TRBJ2-7,13,CASSQGENPEQYF,TGTGCCAGCAGCCAGGGGGAGAACCCCGAGCAGTACTTC
TRBV6-6,-,TRBD1,TRBJ1-1,14,CASTAGTANTEAFF,TGTGCCAGCACCGCCGGGACAGCGAACACTGAAGCTTTCTTT
TRBV6-6,-,TRBD1,TRBJ2-7,14,CASSYVQGSYEQYF,TGTGCCAGCAGTTACGTACAGGGGAGCTACGAGCAGTACTTC
TRBV7-3,-,TRBD1,TRBJ1-2,16,CASSLVGQGLFRGYTF,TGTGCCAGCAGCTTAGTCGGACAGGGGCTTTTTCGTGGCTACACCTTC
TRBV24-1,-,-,TRBJ1-5,13,CATSDRVNQPQHF,TGTGCCACCAGTGACAGGGTGAATCAGCCCCAGCATTTT
TRBV11-2,-,-,TRBJ2-2,14,CASSLLPVTGELFF,TGTGCCAGCAGCTTACTCCCTGTCACCGGGGAGCTGTTTTTT
TRBV12-3/TRBV12-4,few,TRBD1,TRBJ1-1,15,CASSTRGQPNTEAFF,TGTGCCAGCAGTACGCGGGGACAGCCGAACACTGAAGCTTTCTTT
TRBV10-3,few,-,TRBJ1-6,14,CAISQTAGVSPLHF,TGTGCCATCAGTCAGACAGCCGGGGTGTCACCCCTCCACTTT
TRBV5-1,few,TRBD1,TRBJ2-2,16,CASSFGDRANTGELFF,TGCGCCAGCAGCTTTGGCGACAGGGCGAACACCGGGGAGCTGTTTTTT
TRBV7-9,few,TRBD1,TRBJ1-1,16,CASSSNRRGRRTEAFF,TGTGCCAGCAGCTCAAACCGCAGGGGGCGTAGGACTGAAGCTTTCTTT
TRBV12-3/TRBV12-4,many,-,TRBJ2-3,13,CASGGTLPDTQYF,TGTGCCAGCGGGGGGACACTGCCAGATACGCAGTATTTT
TRBV6-6,-,TRBD2,TRBJ2-3,16,CASSLLPAGVADTQYF,TGTGCCAGCAGTCTATTGCCAGCGGGGGTTGCAGATACGCAGTATTTT
TRBV24-1,few,TRBD1,TRBJ1-5,17,CATSDSWGQGFNQPQHF,TGTGCCACCAGTGATTCATGGGGACAGGGTTTCAATCAGCCCCAGCATTTT
TRBV7-3,-,-,TRBJ2-3,12,CASSLLSGTQYF,TGTGCCAGCAGCCTGCTAAGCGGTACGCAGTATTTT
TRBV28,-,-,TRBJ2-3,13,CASGTSSTDTQYF,TGTGCCAGCGGAACTTCTAGCACAGATACGCAGTATTTT
TRBV27,-,TRBD2,TRBJ2-4,13,CASSLGGVTRLYF,TGTGCCAGCAGTTTGGGGGGGGTGACTCGCCTTTACTTC
TRBV24-1,-,-,TRBJ2-1,14,CATSDFPRSNEQFF,TGTGCCACCAGTGATTTCCCCCGCTCCAATGAGCAGTTCTTC
TRBV3-1,-,-,TRBJ1-1,15,CASSRTGSSGTEAFF,TGTGCCAGCAGCCGGACGGGGTCTTCTGGCACTGAAGCTTTCTTT
TRBV5-6,many,-,TRBJ2-5,15,CASSTRLGGKETQYF,TGTGCCAGCAGCACCCGTCTGGGCGGGAAAGAGACCCAGTACTTC
TRBV29-1,many,TRBD1,TRBJ2-7,12,CSVTGKRDEQYF,TGCAGCGTGACAGGGAAACGGGACGAGCAGTACTTC
TRBV11-2,-,-,TRBJ2-7,12,CASSMSSYEQYF,TGTGCCAGCAGCATGAGCTCCTACGAGCAGTACTTC
TRBV24-1,few,-,TRBJ2-3,15,CATRRSERNTDTQYF,TGTGCCACCAGGAGGTCGGAGCGGAACACAGATACGCAGTATTTT
TRBV7-8,many,TRBD1,TRBJ2-7,16,CASSLALGTGAYEQYF,TGTGCCAGCAGCTTAGCGCTAGGGACAGGGGCTTACGAGCAGTACTTC
TRBV12-3/TRBV12-4,-,TRBD2,TRBJ2-3,17,CASSPRTSGGPTDTQYF,TGTGCCAGCAGTCCCCGGACTAGCGGGGGGCCAACAGATACGCAGTATTTT
TRBV7-2,few,TRBD2,TRBJ2-3,16,CASSPRGAGGPDTQYF,TGTGCCAGCAGCCCGAGAGGAGCGGGAGGCCCCGATACGCAGTATTTT
TRBV6-6,few,-,TRBJ1-5,18,CASSIRGNRVGSNQPQHF,TGTGCCAGCAGTATAAGGGGAAACAGGGTGGGTAGCAATCAGCCCCAGCATTTT
TRBV20-1,-,-,TRBJ1-6,12,CSAVGSDSPLHF,TGCAGTGCGGTCGGGAGTGATTCACCCCTCCACTTT
TRBV6-2/TRBV6-3,-,-,TRBJ2-1,14,CASSYSRDYNEQFF,TGTGCCAGCAGTTACTCGAGGGATTACAATGAGCAGTTCTTC
TRBV24-1,many,-,TRBJ2-3,12,CATSGARDTQYF,TGTGCCACCAGTGGCGCACGAGATACGCAGTATTTT
TRBV2,-,-,TRBJ1-5,11,CASSPPGPQHF,TGTGCCAGCTCCCCTCCCGGGCCCCAGCATTTT
TRBV27,few,-,TRBJ1-5,14,CASSYQGPNQPQHF,TGTGCCAGCAGTTACCAGGGTCCGAATCAGCCCCAGCATTTT
TRBV7-3,-,-,TRBJ2-1,14,CASSRDNGYNEQFF,TGTGCCAGCAGCCGGGACAACGGATACAATGAGCAGTTCTTC
TRBV7-2,-,-,TRBJ1-1,13,CASSLDYITEAFF,TGTGCCAGCAGCTTAGATTATATAACCGAAGCTTTCTTT
TRBV6-1,few,-,TRBJ2-4,16,CASTRGPSTVKNIQYF,TGTGCCAGCACCCGAGGACCCTCAACGGTCAAAAACATTCAGTACTTC
TRBV20-1,few,TRBD2,TRBJ2-3,16,CSAPGLAGSETDTQYF,TGCAGTGCCCCGGGACTAGCGGGGTCTGAGACAGATACGCAGTATTTT
TRBV7-2,-,-,TRBJ2-7,18,CASSFRSLGARVGNEQYF,TGTGCCAGCAGCTTTAGAAGTCTTGGTGCCAGGGTAGGCAACGAGCAGTACTTC
TRBV20-1,-,TRBD2,TRBJ2-7,17,CSALAGLAGLYTYEQYF,TGCAGTGCCCTCGCAGGGCTAGCGGGGCTGTATACCTACGAGCAGTACTTC
TRBV13,-,TRBD1,TRBJ1-1,14,CASSPGQGFPEAFF,TGTGCCAGCAGCCCGGGACAGGGTTTTCCTGAAGCTTTCTTT
TRBV29-1,few,-,TRBJ2-7,13,CSVGRLDTHEQYF,TGCAGCGTCGGTCGACTGGACACCCACGAGCAGTACTTC
TRBV12-3/TRBV12-4,many,-,TRBJ2-1,13,CASSLGRVDEQFF,TGTGCCAGCAGTTTGGGCCGAGTGGATGAGCAGTTCTTC
TRBV4-3,few,-,TRBJ2-7,11,CAPARSYEQYF,TGCGCACCAGCCCGTTCCTACGAGCAGTACTTC
TRBV6-1,-,-,TRBJ1-1,13,CASSEAGNTEAFF,TGTGCCAGCAGTGAAGCTGGGAACACTGAAGCTTTCTTT
TRBV29-1,few,-,TRBJ2-2,12,CSVEDPTGELFF,TGCAGCGTTGAAGATCCCACCGGGGAGCTGTTTTTT